Here is one TCR beta chain with its context. The data originate from a study of blood T cell repertoires in COVID-19. Turning to the study itself: The analysed material was cDNA or gDNA that came from T cells, B-cell-depleted T cells, or PBMCs.

Assay: immunoSEQ multiplex PCR; the TCRdb copy retains only in-frame clones and omits some. This sample yields 300,000 to 400,000 clones, of which around 87% are seen a single time; about 3.9% belongs to the top ten. Between the trimmed V and J ends, which lost 7 bases and 1 base, there was a span of 16 bases. This CDR3 has 15 amino acids. The germline V gene encodes CDR1 MDHEN and CDR2 SYDVKM. The TCR originated in a woman between 45 and 65 years old with active or convalescent COVID-19. Sequenced material: peripheral blood. The chain carries TRBV28 and TRBJ1-1; perhaps TRBD1 as D (5 bases). CDR3: CASTSPTGPNTEAFF. Here the CDR3 DNA reads TGTGCCAGCACCAGTCCCACAGGTCCGAACACTGAAGCTTTCTTT.